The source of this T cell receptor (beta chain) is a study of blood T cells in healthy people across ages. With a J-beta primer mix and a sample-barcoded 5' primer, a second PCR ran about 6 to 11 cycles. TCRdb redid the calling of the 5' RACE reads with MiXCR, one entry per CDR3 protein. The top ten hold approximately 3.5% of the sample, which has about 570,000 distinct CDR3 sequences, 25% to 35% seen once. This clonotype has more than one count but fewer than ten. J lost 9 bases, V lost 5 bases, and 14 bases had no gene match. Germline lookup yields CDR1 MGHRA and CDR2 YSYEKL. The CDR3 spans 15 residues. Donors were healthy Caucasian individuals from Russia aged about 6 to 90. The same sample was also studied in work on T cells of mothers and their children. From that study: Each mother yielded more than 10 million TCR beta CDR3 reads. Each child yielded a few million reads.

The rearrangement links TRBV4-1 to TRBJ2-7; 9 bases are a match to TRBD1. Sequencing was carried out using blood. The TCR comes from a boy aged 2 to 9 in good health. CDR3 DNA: TGCGCCAGCAGCATCCGGGACAGGGAAGAACACGGGCAGTACTTC. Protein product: CASSIRDREEHGQYF.